This entry concerns a single T cell receptor (beta chain). This record comes from a study of blood T cell repertoires in COVID-19. The wider study: The origin of the acute and convalescent COVID-19 samples was the United States, Italy and Spain. From T cells, B-cell-depleted T cells, or PBMCs came the material, which was cDNA or gDNA.

Per the original methods: Estimation of nucleated cell counts relied on the amplification of reference gene primers. TCRdb's table, derived via immunoSEQ multiplex PCR, lists solely in-frame clones and lacks some. That table gives V, J and clone size, and the DNA gave D and trimming. The sample holds about 200,000 clones; 89% are singletons and the top ten take roughly 6.7%. V lost 5 bases to trimming and J lost 1 base; unmatched junction nucleotides: 9. Germline CDR1 SGHAT, CDR2 FQNNGV. This CDR3 contains 17 residues. This chain connects TRBV11-2 to TRBJ2-3, with 10 bases that match TRBD2. Material: peripheral blood. The sequence came from a man aged 40-50 years with acute or convalescent COVID-19. CDR3 sequence reads: CASSQAERGGGTDTQYF. Written as DNA, the CDR3 is TGTGCCAGCAGCCAGGCTGAGCGGGGGGGCGGCACAGATACGCAGTATTTT.